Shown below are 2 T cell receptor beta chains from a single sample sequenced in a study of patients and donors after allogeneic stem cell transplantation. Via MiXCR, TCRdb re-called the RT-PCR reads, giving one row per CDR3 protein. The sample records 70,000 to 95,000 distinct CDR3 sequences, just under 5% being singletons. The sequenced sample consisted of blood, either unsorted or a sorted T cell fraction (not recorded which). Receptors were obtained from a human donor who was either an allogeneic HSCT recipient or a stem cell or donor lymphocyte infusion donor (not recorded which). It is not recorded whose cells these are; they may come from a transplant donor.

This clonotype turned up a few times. In DNA, the CDR3 is TGTGCCAGCAGTTTAGCCCCGGGCTTCATACAAGAGACCCAGTACTTC. Residues: CASSLAPGFIQETQYF. This chain connects TRBV28 to TRBJ2-5; D remains ambiguous. V was trimmed by 2 bases and J by 2 bases, leaving 15 bases between them. Germline V gene lookup returns CDR1 MDHEN and CDR2 SYDVKM. There are 16 residues in the CDR3.

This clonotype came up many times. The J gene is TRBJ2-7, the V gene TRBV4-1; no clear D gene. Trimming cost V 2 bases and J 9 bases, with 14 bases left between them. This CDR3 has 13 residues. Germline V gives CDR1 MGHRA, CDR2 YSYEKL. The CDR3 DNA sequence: TGCGCCAGCAGCCAACCCGGGCATAGCTCGCAGTACTTC. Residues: CASSQPGHSSQYF.